Listed below are T cell receptor beta chains from one sample, sequenced in a study of shared clonotypes between healthy human individuals. TCRdb's table, derived via immunoSEQ multiplex PCR, lists solely in-frame clones and lacks some. Of approximately 2,300,000 clones in the sample, approximately 90% were seen once. The material sequenced was naive CD4+ T cells from PBMCs. All receptors derive from a man aged 18 to 30 in good health. Some clones in this sample may be carry-over from other donors' samples. The CDR3 runs from the conserved cysteine through the conserved F or W. A D gene is named only where the DNA matches it firmly. Expanded clones are given a class, and other clones once, few, many or no size at all.

V: TRBV6-5; size: NA; D: TRBD1; J: TRBJ2-2; DNA: TGTGCCAGCAGCAGCAGGACAGGGGGCACCGGGGAGCTGTTTTTT; CDR3: CASSSRTGGTGELFF
V: TRBV7-3; size: NA; D: TRBD2; J: TRBJ2-5; DNA: TGTGCCAGCAGCACCGGACTAGCGGGACAAGAGACCCAGTACTTC; CDR3: CASSTGLAGQETQYF
V: TRBV7-2; size: NA; D: NA; J: TRBJ2-2; DNA: TGTGCCAGCAGCTCCACCGGGGAGCTGTTTTTT; CDR3: CASSSTGELFF
V: TRBV9; size: NA; D: TRBD1; J: TRBJ1-2; DNA: TGTGCCAGCAGCGTAGGGCAGGGGGAGGGCTATGGCTACACCTTC; CDR3: CASSVGQGEGYGYTF
V: TRBV28; size: NA; D: TRBD2; J: TRBJ2-3; DNA: TGTGCCAGCAGGGAACTAGCGAGCACAGATACGCAGTATTTT; CDR3: CASRELASTDTQYF
V: TRBV30; size: NA; D: TRBD1; J: TRBJ2-5; DNA: TGTGCCTGGGGCTTGACAGGGAAAGAGACCCAGTACTTC; CDR3: CAWGLTGKETQYF
V: TRBV28; size: NA; D: NA; J: TRBJ1-4; DNA: TGTGCCAGCAGTGACCGAGGGAGTGGAAAACTGTTTTTT; CDR3: CASSDRGSGKLFF
V: TRBV7-9; size: NA; D: TRBD2; J: TRBJ2-7; DNA: TGTGCCAGCAGCTTAGCGGTCGGGAGGATATACGAGCAGTACTTC; CDR3: CASSLAVGRIYEQYF
V: TRBV4-1; size: NA; D: NA; J: TRBJ2-4; DNA: TGCGCCAGCAGCCAAGTAGCGGAAAACATTCAGTACTTC; CDR3: CASSQVAENIQYF
V: TRBV18; size: NA; D: NA; J: TRBJ1-3; DNA: TGTGCCAGCTCACCACCGGCCCCCGGCGGAGGGATTTCTGGAAACACCATATATTTT; CDR3: CASSPPAPGGGISGNTIYF
V: TRBV11-2; size: NA; D: NA; J: TRBJ1-2; DNA: TGTGCCAGCAGCTTGGAGAACTATGGCTACACCTTC; CDR3: CASSLENYGYTF
V: TRBV9; size: NA; D: NA; J: TRBJ2-5; DNA: TGTGCCAGCAGCGTAGCGGCTAGGGGGGAGACCCAGTACTTC; CDR3: CASSVAARGETQYF
V: TRBV5-4; size: NA; D: TRBD2; J: TRBJ2-1; DNA: TGTGCCAGCAGCTTCGCGGGAGGGTCTCAGTTCTTC; CDR3: CASSFAGGSQFF
V: TRBV5-1; size: NA; D: TRBD2; J: TRBJ2-2; DNA: TGCGCCAGCAGCTTGGTCCTAGCGGGATCGACCGGGGAGCTGTTTTTT; CDR3: CASSLVLAGSTGELFF
V: TRBV18; size: NA; D: NA; J: TRBJ1-5; DNA: TGTGCCAGCTCACCAATAGGCATTCAGCCCCAGCATTTT; CDR3: CASSPIGIQPQHF
V: TRBV30; size: NA; D: NA; J: TRBJ2-3; DNA: TGTGCCTGGAGTCCCGGGATTAGCACAGATACGCAGTATTTT; CDR3: CAWSPGISTDTQYF
V: TRBV2; size: NA; D: NA; J: TRBJ1-4; DNA: TGTGCCAGCAGTTGGTGGACGGCGAATGAAAAACTGTTTTTT; CDR3: CASSWWTANEKLFF
V: TRBV6-5; size: NA; D: NA; J: TRBJ2-1; DNA: TGTGCCAGCAGTTACTCAGGGCACGGCAATGAGCAGTTCTTC; CDR3: CASSYSGHGNEQFF
V: TRBV28; size: NA; D: NA; J: TRBJ1-4; DNA: TGTGCCAGCAGTTTAGCTTGGGGGGCGGCTAATGAAAAACTGTTTTTT; CDR3: CASSLAWGAANEKLFF
V: TRBV28; size: NA; D: TRBD1; J: TRBJ2-5; DNA: TGTGCCAGCAGTTTCTCTCGCTTGGACAGGGGTAGCGAGACCCAGTACTTC; CDR3: CASSFSRLDRGSETQYF
V: TRBV19; size: NA; D: TRBD2; J: TRBJ2-1; DNA: TGTGCCAGTAAGGGAGTGGCTAGCGGGTACAATGAGCAGTTCTTC; CDR3: CASKGVASGYNEQFF
V: TRBV23-1; size: NA; D: NA; J: TRBJ2-5; DNA: TGCGCCAGCAGTCAATCGAACAGGGTCTGGTGGGAGACCCAGTACTTC; CDR3: CASSQSNRVWWETQYF
V: TRBV6-1; size: NA; D: NA; J: TRBJ2-5; DNA: TGTGCCAGCAGCCCGATGACGGTCCAAGAGACCCAGTACTTC; CDR3: CASSPMTVQETQYF
V: TRBV30; size: NA; D: TRBD2; J: TRBJ2-1; DNA: TGTGCCTGGAGTGTATCCCGAGCTAGCGGGAGCGGTGAGCAGTTCTTC; CDR3: CAWSVSRASGSGEQFF
V: TRBV19; size: NA; D: NA; J: TRBJ2-4; DNA: TGTGCCAGTAGTACACGTACAGGACTCCAGTACTTC; CDR3: CASSTRTGLQYF
V: TRBV30; size: NA; D: TRBD1; J: TRBJ2-2; DNA: TGTGCCTGGAGGGCAGGGGGCCGGACCGGGGAGCTGTTTTTT; CDR3: CAWRAGGRTGELFF
V: TRBV7-2; size: NA; D: TRBD2; J: TRBJ2-1; DNA: TGTGCCAGCAGCGGACGACTAGCGGGAACTTACAATGAGCAGTTCTTC; CDR3: CASSGRLAGTYNEQFF
V: TRBV2; size: NA; D: NA; J: TRBJ1-5; DNA: TGTGCCAGCAGGATAACCGGGACACAGAATCAGCCCCAGCATTTT; CDR3: CASRITGTQNQPQHF
V: TRBV9; size: few; D: NA; J: TRBJ2-1; DNA: TGTGCCAGCAGCGTAGAGAGCGGGGAGCAGTTCTTC; CDR3: CASSVESGEQFF
V: TRBV7-3; size: once; D: NA; J: TRBJ2-1; DNA: TGTGCCAGCAGCTTAGGGGTAGGACCTAATGAGCAGTTCTTC; CDR3: CASSLGVGPNEQFF
V: TRBV2; size: NA; D: NA; J: TRBJ2-7; DNA: TGTGCCAGCAGTGACAGGGCCACCTACGAGCAGTACTTC; CDR3: CASSDRATYEQYF
V: TRBV18; size: NA; D: TRBD1; J: TRBJ2-2; DNA: TGTGCCAGCTCACTCCTCCGGACAGGGCCGATCACCGGGGAGCTGTTTTTT; CDR3: CASSLLRTGPITGELFF
V: TRBV5-4; size: NA; D: NA; J: TRBJ2-6; DNA: TGTGCCAGTCGACTGGCCTCTGGGGCCAACGTCCTGACTTTC; CDR3: CASRLASGANVLTF
V: TRBV4-2; size: NA; D: NA; J: TRBJ2-7; DNA: TGTGCCAGCAGCCAGGTACGCGGGACCCCTAGGGGCGAGCAGTACTTC; CDR3: CASSQVRGTPRGEQYF
V: TRBV5-1; size: NA; D: TRBD1; J: TRBJ2-6; DNA: TGCGCCAGCAGCCTCCTGGACAGGGTGAACTCTGGGGCCAACGTCCTGACTTTC; CDR3: CASSLLDRVNSGANVLTF
V: TRBV19; size: NA; D: NA; J: TRBJ1-3; DNA: TGTGCCAGTAAAGATCGGCCTAGTTCGGCTGGAAACACCATATATTTT; CDR3: CASKDRPSSAGNTIYF
V: TRBV5-1; size: once; D: NA; J: TRBJ1-1; DNA: TGCGCCAGCAGCTGGGCCGGGACCCTTTTAATGAACACTGAAGCTTTCTTT; CDR3: CASSWAGTLLMNTEAFF
V: TRBV28; size: NA; D: NA; J: TRBJ1-5; DNA: TGTGCCAGCAGTACCTCCAGGGCGGGCAATCAGCCCCAGCATTTT; CDR3: CASSTSRAGNQPQHF
V: TRBV1; size: NA; D: NA; J: TRBJ2-3; DNA: TGCACCAGCAGCCAGTACGGACAAGGTGTAGGTACAGATACGCAGTATTTT; CDR3: CTSSQYGQGVGTDTQYF
V: TRBV7-2; size: NA; D: NA; J: TRBJ1-2; DNA: TGTGCCAGCAGCCCCCAACAGGATCTACCAAGTGGCTACACCTTC; CDR3: CASSPQQDLPSGYTF
V: TRBV30; size: NA; D: NA; J: TRBJ1-2; DNA: TGTGCCTGGGAGGGGGGAGCGGGCTACACCTTC; CDR3: CAWEGGAGYTF
V: TRBV7-2; size: NA; D: NA; J: TRBJ1-2; DNA: TGTGCCAGCAGCTTAGGGTACACTCGCGGAGGCTACACCTTC; CDR3: CASSLGYTRGGYTF
V: TRBV2; size: NA; D: TRBD2; J: TRBJ2-1; DNA: TGTGCCAGCAGCGGGAGCGGGAGGAGGAATGAGCAGTTCTTC; CDR3: CASSGSGRRNEQFF
V: TRBV27; size: NA; D: TRBD2; J: TRBJ2-2; DNA: TGTGCCAGCAGTTCGCCTAGCGGGAGGCGTGGCACCGGGGAGCTGTTTTTT; CDR3: CASSSPSGRRGTGELFF